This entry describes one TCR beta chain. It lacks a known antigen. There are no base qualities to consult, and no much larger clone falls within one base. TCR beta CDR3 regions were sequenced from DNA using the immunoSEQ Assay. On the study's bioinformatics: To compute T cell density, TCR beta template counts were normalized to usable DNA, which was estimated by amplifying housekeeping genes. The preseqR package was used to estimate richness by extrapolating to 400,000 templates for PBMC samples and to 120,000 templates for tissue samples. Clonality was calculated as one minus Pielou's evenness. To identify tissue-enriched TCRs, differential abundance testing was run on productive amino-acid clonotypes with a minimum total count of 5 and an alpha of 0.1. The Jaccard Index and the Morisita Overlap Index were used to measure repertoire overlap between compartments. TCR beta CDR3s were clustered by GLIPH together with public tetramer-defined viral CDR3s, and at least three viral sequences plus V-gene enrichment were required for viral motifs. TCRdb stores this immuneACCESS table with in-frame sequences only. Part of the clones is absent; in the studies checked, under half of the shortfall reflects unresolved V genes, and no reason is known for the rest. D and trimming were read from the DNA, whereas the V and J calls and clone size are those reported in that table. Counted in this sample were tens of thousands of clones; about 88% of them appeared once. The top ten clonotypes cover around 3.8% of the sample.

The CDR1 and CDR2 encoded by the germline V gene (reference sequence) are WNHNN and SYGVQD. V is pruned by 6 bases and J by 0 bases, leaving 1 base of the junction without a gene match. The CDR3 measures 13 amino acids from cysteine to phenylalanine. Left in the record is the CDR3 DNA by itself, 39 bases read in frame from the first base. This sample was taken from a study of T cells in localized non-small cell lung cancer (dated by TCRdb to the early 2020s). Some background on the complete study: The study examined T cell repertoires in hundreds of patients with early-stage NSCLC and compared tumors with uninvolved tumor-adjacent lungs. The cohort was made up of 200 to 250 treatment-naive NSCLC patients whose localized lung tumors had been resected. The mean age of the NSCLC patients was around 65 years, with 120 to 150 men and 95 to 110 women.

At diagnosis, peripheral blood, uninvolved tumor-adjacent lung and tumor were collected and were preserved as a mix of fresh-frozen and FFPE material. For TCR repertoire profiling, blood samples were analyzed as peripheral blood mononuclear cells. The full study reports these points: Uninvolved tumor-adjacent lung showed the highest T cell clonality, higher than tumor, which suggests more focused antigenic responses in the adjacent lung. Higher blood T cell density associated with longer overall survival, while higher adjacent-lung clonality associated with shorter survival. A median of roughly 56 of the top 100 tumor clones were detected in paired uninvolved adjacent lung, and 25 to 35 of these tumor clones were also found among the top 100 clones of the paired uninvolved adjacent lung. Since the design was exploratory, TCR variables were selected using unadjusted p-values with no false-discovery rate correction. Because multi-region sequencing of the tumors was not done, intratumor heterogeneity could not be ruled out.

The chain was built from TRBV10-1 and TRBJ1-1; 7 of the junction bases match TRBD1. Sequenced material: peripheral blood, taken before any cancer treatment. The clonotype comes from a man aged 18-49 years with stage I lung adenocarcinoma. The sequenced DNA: TGCGCCAGCAGAGGACAGGTGAACACTGAAGCTTTCTTT. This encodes CASRGQVNTEAFF.